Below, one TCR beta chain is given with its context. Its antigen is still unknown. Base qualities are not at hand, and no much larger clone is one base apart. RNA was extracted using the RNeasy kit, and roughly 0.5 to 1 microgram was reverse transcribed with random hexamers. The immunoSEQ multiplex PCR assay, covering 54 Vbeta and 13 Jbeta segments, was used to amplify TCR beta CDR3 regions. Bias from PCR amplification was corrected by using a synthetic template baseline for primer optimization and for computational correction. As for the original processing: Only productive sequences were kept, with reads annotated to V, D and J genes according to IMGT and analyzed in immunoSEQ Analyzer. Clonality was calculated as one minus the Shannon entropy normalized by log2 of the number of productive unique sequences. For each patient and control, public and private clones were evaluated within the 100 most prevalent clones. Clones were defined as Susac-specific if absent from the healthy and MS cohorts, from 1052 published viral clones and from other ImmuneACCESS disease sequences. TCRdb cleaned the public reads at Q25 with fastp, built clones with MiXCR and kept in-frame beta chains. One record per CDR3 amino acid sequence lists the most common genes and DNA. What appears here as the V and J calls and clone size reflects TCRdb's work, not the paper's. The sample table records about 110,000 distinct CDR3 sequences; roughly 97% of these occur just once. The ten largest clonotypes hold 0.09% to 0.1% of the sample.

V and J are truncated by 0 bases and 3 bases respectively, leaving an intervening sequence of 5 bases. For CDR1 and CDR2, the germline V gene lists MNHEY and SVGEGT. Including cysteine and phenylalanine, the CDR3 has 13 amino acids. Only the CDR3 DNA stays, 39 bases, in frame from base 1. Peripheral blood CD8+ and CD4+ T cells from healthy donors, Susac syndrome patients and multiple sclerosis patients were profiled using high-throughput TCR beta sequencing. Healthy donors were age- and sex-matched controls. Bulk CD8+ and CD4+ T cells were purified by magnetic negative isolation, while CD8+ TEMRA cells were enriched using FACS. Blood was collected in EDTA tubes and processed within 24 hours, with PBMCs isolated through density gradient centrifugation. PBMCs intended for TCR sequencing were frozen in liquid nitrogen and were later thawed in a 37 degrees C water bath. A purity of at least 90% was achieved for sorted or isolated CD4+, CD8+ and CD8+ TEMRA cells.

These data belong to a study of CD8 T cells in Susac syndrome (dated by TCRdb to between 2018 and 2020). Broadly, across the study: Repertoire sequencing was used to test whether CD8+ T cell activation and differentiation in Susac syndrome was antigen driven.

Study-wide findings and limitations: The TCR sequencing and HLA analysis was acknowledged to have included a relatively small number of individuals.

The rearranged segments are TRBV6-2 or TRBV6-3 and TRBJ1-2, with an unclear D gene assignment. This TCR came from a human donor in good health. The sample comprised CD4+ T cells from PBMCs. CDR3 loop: CASSYSIDYGYTF. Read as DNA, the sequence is TGTGCCAGCAGTTACTCGATAGACTATGGCTACACCTTC.